Below, 26 T cell receptor beta chains from the same sample are listed, as sequenced in a study of regulatory T cells in long-lasting Graves disease. Time point indicated: persistent/refractory GD, antithyroid drugs over 5 years with positive TRAb. RNA isolated from PBMCs was used to make the TCR library. In building TCR beta libraries, iRepertoire HTBI primers were used together with Arm-PCR of CDR3 regions. A single record per CDR3 protein comes from TCRdb applying MiXCR to the multiplex PCR reads. The repertoire consists of fewer than 450,000 distinct CDR3 sequences, with about a quarter occurring once and the leading ten covering roughly 26%. Sequenced here: peripheral blood mononuclear cells (PBMCs), sampled when the disease was refractory, from a patient treated with antithyroid drugs. The source is a female donor with Graves disease.

The genes are TRBV28 and TRBJ2-6; D is undetermined. V lost 5 bases and J 0 bases, leaving 17 bases between the germline ends. The CDR3 covers 18 residues. The V gene's germline CDR1 is MDHEN and CDR2 SYDVKM. The CDR3 sequence is CASSPKIPILSGANVLTF. CDR3 DNA sequence: TGTGCCAGCAGTCCCAAGATCCCTATCCTCTCTGGGGCCAACGTCCTGACTTTC.

The J gene is TRBJ2-7, the V gene TRBV7-2; 14 nucleotides line up with TRBD2. V shed 3 bases and J 4 bases; nucleotides not matched to a gene: 8. The germline gives CDR1 SGHTA, CDR2 FQGNSA. The CDR3 spans 17 residues. In DNA form, the CDR3 reads TGTGCCAGCAGCTTGGCGGGGACTAGCGGGAGTCGGTACGAGCAGTACTTC. As protein: CASSLAGTSGSRYEQYF.

The chain is built from TRBV7-2 and TRBJ2-3, with 11 bases lining up with TRBD2. CDR3 length: 16 amino acids. After removal of 3 bases from V and 0 bases from J, the junction contained 2 bases not matched to a gene. CDR1 is SGHTA, CDR2 FQGNSA, per germline. The CDR3 loop reads CASSFWTSGSTDTQYF. DNA for the CDR3: TGTGCCAGCAGCTTTTGGACTAGCGGGAGCACAGATACGCAGTATTTT.

This clonotype was counted at least ten times. The rearrangement links TRBV20-1 to TRBJ2-7; D possibly matches TRBD1 or TRBD2 (9 bases each). Per germline, CDR1 DFQATT and CDR2 SNEGSKA (reference sequence). This CDR3 comprises 16 residues. Trimming removed 4 bases at V and 4 bases at J, with 23 bases between. The CDR3 coding sequence is TGCAGTGCTATGACAGGGGGGATGACTAGCGGTTACGAGCAGTACTTC. It yields the protein CSAMTGGMTSGYEQYF.

The J gene is TRBJ2-1, the V gene TRBV28; no firm D call. The CDR3 extends over 13 amino acids. Germline values: CDR1 MDHEN, CDR2 SYDVKM. Between the trimmed V and J ends, which lost 6 bases and 15 bases, there was a span of 21 bases. The CDR3 DNA is TGTGCCAGCAGCCAAGGCCGTTTTCCTCTCCGGTTCTTC. Amino acid sequence: CASSQGRFPLRFF.

CDR3 in DNA: TGTGCCAGCAGTTACTCGAGGGGGGAAAGTCAGCCCCAGCATTTT. As protein: CASSYSRGESQPQHF. The genes are TRBV6-6 and TRBJ1-5; D may be TRBD1 (6 bases). The CDR3 loop spans 15 amino acids. Per germline, CDR1 MNHNY and CDR2 SVGAGI (reference sequence). V lost 0 bases, J lost 6 bases, and 12 bases lay in between.

This clonotype appeared many times. V usage is TRBV7-8 and J usage is TRBJ2-7; D ambiguous. V shed 4 bases and J shed 0 bases, with 10 bases lying between them. This CDR3 is 14 amino acids long. The V gene's germline CDR1 is SGHVS and CDR2 FQNEAQ. This chain's CDR3 is CASSYIGSSYEQYF. For the CDR3, the DNA is TGTGCCAGCAGCTATATCGGAAGCTCCTACGAGCAGTACTTC.

This clonotype was seen at least ten times. V usage is TRBV2 and J usage is TRBJ2-1; 12 positions agree with TRBD2. Germline assignment: CDR1 SNHLY and CDR2 FYNNEI. The CDR3 loop spans 16 amino acids. V trimming: 5 bases; J trimming: 0 bases; junction bases outside the gene matches: 2. The CDR3 DNA reads as TGTGCCAGCAGTACGACTAGCGGGAGCTCCTACAATGAGCAGTTCTTC. Protein sequence: CASSTTSGSSYNEQFF. Full variable domain (remainder filled in from reference TRBV2 and TRBJ2-1): EPEVTQTPSHQVTQMGQEVILRCVPISNHLYFYWYRQILGQKVEFLVSFYNNEISEKSEIFDDQFSVERPDGSNFTLKIRSTKLEDSAMYFCASSTTSGSSYNEQFFGPGTRLTVL.

This clonotype was picked up many times. The chain has TRBV19 and TRBJ2-6; D not certain. This CDR3 is 18 amino acids long. V was clipped by 5 bases and J by 0 bases, with 17 bases between them. Germline CDR1 LNHDA, CDR2 SQIVND (reference sequence). The CDR3 is CASSQESFTGSGANVLTF. CDR3 coding DNA: TGTGCCAGTAGTCAAGAATCCTTCACGGGCTCTGGGGCCAACGTCCTGACTTTC. Based on the CDR3 plus reference TRBV19 and TRBJ2-6, the full variable domain is DGGITQSPKYLFRKEGQNVTLSCEQNLNHDAMYWYRQDPGQGLRLIYYSQIVNDFQKGDIAEGYSVSREKKESFPLTVTSAQKNPTAFYLCASSQESFTGSGANVLTFGAGSRLTVL.

Only a few counts were recorded for this clonotype. The rearrangement joins TRBV28 to TRBJ2-1; 13 bases fit TRBD2. The CDR3 loop spans 14 amino acids. Germline loops: CDR1 MDHEN, CDR2 SYDVKM. V lost 6 bases and J lost 7; bases outside the gene matches: 3. CDR3 protein: CASSRTSGSNEQFF. CDR3 nucleotide sequence: TGTGCCAGCAGCCGGACTAGCGGGAGTAATGAGCAGTTCTTC.

A few counts support this clonotype. V is TRBV20-1 and J is TRBJ1-5; 7 bases are a match to TRBD1. V lost 5 bases and J lost 0; bases outside the gene matches: 10. Germline lookup yields CDR1 DFQATT and CDR2 SNEGSKA (reference sequence). There are 16 residues in the CDR3. The CDR3 DNA reads as TGCAGTGCTTCCCAGGGGGGAATCTATAGCAATCAGCCCCAGCATTTT. Amino acids: CSASQGGIYSNQPQHF.

Worth noting for this clonotype: A single base separates this from a much larger clone, so it may be a read error. V and J are TRBV28 and TRBJ2-7; D is unresolved. Germline CDR1 and CDR2: MDHEN and SYDVKM. The CDR3 extends over 14 amino acids. The V and J ends lost 6 bases and 3 bases respectively, with 15 bases between them. This CDR3 is CASRPLGFGYEQYF. CDR3 nucleotide sequence: TGTGCCAGCAGACCACTGGGGTTCGGCTACGAGCAGTACTTC.

Only a few counts were recorded for this clonotype. The chain couples TRBV6-1 to TRBJ2-4; 11 bases agree with TRBD1. J gave up 1 base and V 5 bases, and 7 bases lay outside the gene matches. The CDR3 runs 17 residues. Per the germline V gene, CDR1 is MNHNS and CDR2 is SASEGT. CDR3 loop: CASSRGTGGQAKNIQYF. CDR3 DNA: TGTGCCAGCAGTCGGGGGACAGGGGGTCAGGCCAAAAACATTCAGTACTTC.

This clonotype showed up just once. The junction does not match germline at one end; this may be a read error. This sequence joins TRBV5-5 and TRBJ2-2, with 8 bases fitting TRBD1. This CDR3 has 18 residues. Germline V gives CDR1 SGHKS, CDR2 YYEKEE (reference sequence). DNA for the CDR3: TGTGCCAGCAGCCAATTTCTTCCGGACAGGGTGAGCGGCGGGAAGCTGTTTTTT. This translates into CASSQFLPDRVSGGKLFF.

Written as DNA, the CDR3 is TGTGCCAGCAGCCCTAGCGGGAGCGGCGGCGAGCAGTACTTC. Protein sequence: CASSPSGSGGEQYF. The chain combines TRBV7-9 with TRBJ2-7; 10 nucleotides line up with TRBD2. The CDR3 is made up of 14 amino acids. V shed 5 bases, J shed 6 bases, and the junction held 7 bases outside the gene matches. CDR1 and CDR2 from the germline V gene are SEHNR and FQNEAQ (reference sequence).

This clonotype was counted only a few times. The chain uses TRBV6-1 and TRBJ1-1; D is undetermined. V dropped 10 bases and J dropped 3 bases, with 9 bases sitting between them. From germline, CDR1 is MNHNS and CDR2 SASEGT. The CDR3 covers 11 residues. The CDR3 DNA sequence: TGTGCCACCGGGATTCACACTGAAGCTTTCTTT. Its translation: CATGIHTEAFF.

This clonotype was recorded at least ten times. The chain recombines TRBV27 with TRBJ1-5; 8 positions match TRBD1. The CDR3 sequence is 14 residues long. After removal of 6 bases from V and 1 base from J, the junction contained 2 bases not matched to a gene. Germline V CDR1 and CDR2: MNHEY, SMNVEV (reference sequence). DNA for the CDR3: TGTGCCAGCAGGAGGACAGGGAGCAATCAGCCCCAGCATTTT. This translates into CASRRTGSNQPQHF.

This clonotype was seen a few times. This chain uses TRBV7-8 with TRBJ2-5; 7 bases fit TRBD1. Germline CDR1 is SGHVS and CDR2 is FQNEAQ. This CDR3 is 13 amino acids long. Trimming took 5 bases from V and 5 from J; bases not matched to a gene: 5. CDR3 DNA: TGTGCCAGCAGCACCAGGGGGTTCGAGACCCAGTACTTC. As protein: CASSTRGFETQYF.

This clonotype has just a few counts. This sequence joins TRBV10-2 and TRBJ1-5, with 9 positions matching TRBD1. This CDR3 contains 15 residues. The germline gives CDR1 WSHSY, CDR2 SAAADI. Unmatched junction bases numbered 6, after V lost 7 bases and J lost 2 bases. The CDR3: CASTGQGFGNQPQHF. In DNA form, the CDR3 reads TGCGCCAGCACCGGACAGGGGTTCGGCAATCAGCCCCAGCATTTT.

In its sample, this clonotype was seen many times. The chain combines TRBV2 with TRBJ2-5; 7 bases are a match to TRBD1. CDR1 SNHLY and CDR2 FYNNEI come from the germline V gene. The CDR3 spans 15 residues. V lost 2 bases and J lost 1; bases outside the gene matches: 4. The CDR3 is CASSETGASQETQYF. The CDR3 bases are TGTGCCAGCAGTGAAACAGGGGCTTCCCAAGAGACCCAGTACTTC.

This clonotype was detected only a few times. This chain uses TRBV30 with TRBJ2-5; 9 bases line up with TRBD2. Per germline, CDR1 GTSNPN and CDR2 SVGIG (reference sequence). This CDR3 is 15 amino acids long. V trimming: 0 bases; J trimming: 7 bases; junction bases outside the gene matches: 9. This CDR3 is CAWSVGGRGTGTQYF. For the CDR3, the DNA is TGTGCCTGGAGTGTCGGCGGGAGGGGGACGGGGACCCAGTACTTC.

This clonotype was observed once. J is TRBJ2-1 and V is TRBV10-3, with 14 bases that match TRBD2. The CDR3 has 14 residues. After removal of 6 bases from V and 7 bases from J, the junction contained 2 bases not matched to a gene. The germline gives CDR1 ENHRY, CDR2 SYGVKD. The CDR3: CAIRGLAGVNEQFF. CDR3 nucleotide sequence: TGTGCCATCAGGGGACTAGCGGGAGTTAATGAGCAGTTCTTC.

The rearrangement uses TRBV12-3 or TRBV12-4 and TRBJ1-1; D not certain. The V and J ends lost 5 bases and 1 base respectively, with 14 bases between them. CDR3 length equals 15 residues. The CDR3 DNA follows: TGTGCCAGCAGTAGGCTCGCCATGGGGAACACTGAAGCTTTCTTT. As protein: CASSRLAMGNTEAFF.

The V call is TRBV5-1, the J call TRBJ2-1; D is possibly TRBD2 (6 bases). From germline, CDR1 is SGHRS and CDR2 YFSETQ. CDR3 size: 15 residues. V shed 1 base and J shed 2 bases, with 10 bases lying between them. CDR3 in DNA: TGCGCCAGCAGCTTGCTTGGGGGGACCTACAATGAGCAGTTCTTC. This codes for CASSLLGGTYNEQFF.

This clonotype was counted only a few times. This rearrangement joins TRBV20-1 to TRBJ1-6; 8 nucleotides align to TRBD1. Germline CDR1 DFQATT, CDR2 SNEGSKA (reference sequence). The CDR3 extends over 13 amino acids. Trimming at V came to 4 bases and at J to 8 bases, leaving 4 bases not matched to a gene. The CDR3 bases are TGCAGTGCTAAAGGACAGGGTTATTCACCCCTCCACTTT. The encoded protein is CSAKGQGYSPLHF.

The chain joins TRBV29-1 to TRBJ1-5; the match to TRBD1 covers 7 bases. The CDR3 sequence is 13 residues long. The germline CDR1 and CDR2 sequences are SQVTM and ANQGSEA. V shed 4 bases and J 2 bases; nucleotides not matched to a gene: 2. CDR3 bases: TGCAGCGTTGCGGGACAGCGCAATCAGCCCCAGCATTTT. Translating gives CSVAGQRNQPQHF.